The rows below give T cell receptor beta chains drawn from one sample of a study of T cells in Graves' hyperthyroidism and ophthalmopathy. TCRdb passed the multiplex PCR reads through MiXCR, listing each CDR3 protein once. The sample has 600,000 to 800,000 distinct CDR3 sequences, roughly a third seen once. Sequencing was carried out using blood. The receptors originated from a woman aged 40 to 50 with Graves' hyperthyroidism. The CDR3 runs from the conserved cysteine through the conserved F or W.

TRBJ1-2 TRBV24-1 CATSEAGTGDGGYTF
TRBJ2-2 TRBV7-9 CASSLLTGELVF
TRBJ1-5 TRBV4-1 CASSPPATQPQHF
TRBJ1-1 TRBV27 CASTPLGDTEAFF
TRBJ1-2 TRBV2 CASSAARQANYGYTF
TRBJ1-6 TRBV7-2 CASSPIQGVGRYSPLHF
TRBJ2-1 TRBV14 CASSLLESFGNEQFF
TRBJ1-1 TRBV10-2 CASSGARTEAFF
TRBJ1-5 TRBV19 CASSIIGSRFDSNQPQHF
TRBJ2-7 TRBV19 CASSPSGTGLSSYEQYF
TRBJ1-1 TRBV29-1 CSARVSTGGDVTEAFF
TRBJ1-1 TRBV29-1 CSVEAGFYTEAFF
TRBJ1-2 TRBV10-3 CAISESDRFGNTF
TRBJ2-5 TRBV12-3/TRBV12-4 CASSQTAGGPGETQYF
TRBJ2-3 TRBV2 CASSPRAGAQYF
TRBJ2-7 TRBV10-3 CAISDYPHSDRSYEQYF
TRBJ1-5 TRBV20-1 CSAGGGSAKQPQHF
TRBJ1-1 TRBV6-6 CASSQGDAEAFF
TRBJ2-7 TRBV7-9 CASSPNRDTSYEQYF
TRBJ1-4 TRBV6-5 CASSYDGNEKLFF
TRBJ1-5 TRBV19 CASSGSSGQPQHF
TRBJ1-2 TRBV15 CATSSPLGRSTDTPGLIHGYTF
TRBJ1-2 TRBV28 CASSQPDYGYTF
TRBJ2-7 TRBV7-2 CASSFDTTYEQYF
TRBJ2-7 TRBV13 CASSQAWGLDEQYF
TRBJ2-7 TRBV14 CASSQGGTEAYEQYF
TRBJ2-7 TRBV29-1 CSVVGGTGELYF
TRBJ1-1 TRBV2 CASSPFQGADTEAFF
TRBJ1-1 TRBV5-4 CASRIGEHTEAFF
TRBJ1-1 TRBV20-1 CSASGSGTVFEAFF
TRBJ2-5 TRBV5-8 CASSLSRTHGETQYF
TRBJ1-2 TRBV20-1 CSAPGTGEFYGYTF
TRBJ1-4 TRBV19 CASRRERVTNEKLFF
TRBJ2-7 TRBV12-3/TRBV12-4 CASSYSMTGGGEQYF
TRBJ1-1 TRBV6-5 CASSYQRRDTEAFF
TRBJ2-7 TRBV7-6 CASSSTRTARQYF
TRBJ1-5 TRBV7-2 CASSLGWRGSRNQPQHF
TRBJ1-4 TRBV12-3/TRBV12-4 CASSWSTGGGEKLFF
TRBJ2-7 TRBV9 CASSVGASSRYEQYF
TRBJ1-3 TRBV9 CASSKPPEAHSNTIYF